Presented here are 29 T cell receptor beta chains from one specimen sequenced in a study of blood T cell repertoires in COVID-19. Libraries were prepared by immunoSEQ multiplex PCR; TCRdb keeps only in-frame clonotypes and omits some of them. The sample carries around 160,000 clones, 80% recorded once. The source material was peripheral blood. These receptors were taken from a man aged 55 to 70 with active or convalescent COVID-19.

The V and J genes are TRBV7-2 and TRBJ1-2; 8 bases are a match to TRBD1. Germline V lookup: CDR1 SGHTA, CDR2 FQGNSA. Trimming took 1 base from V and 8 from J; bases not matched to a gene: 3. The length of the CDR3 is 13 residues. The CDR3 reads CASSLGRGQGYTF. The CDR3 DNA reads as TGTGCCAGCAGCTTAGGCAGGGGGCAAGGCTACACCTTC.

V is TRBV24-1 and J is TRBJ1-2; perhaps TRBD1 as D (6 bases). Germline assignment: CDR1 KGHDR and CDR2 SFDVKD. The length of the CDR3 is 11 residues. Between the trimmed V and J ends, which lost 5 bases and 7 bases, there was a span of 7 bases. The CDR3 reads CATSGGGGYTF. The CDR3 DNA reads TGTGCCACCAGTGGAGGGGGTGGCTACACCTTC.

This sequence joins TRBV24-1 and TRBJ2-3; D gene ambiguous. CDR3 length: 16 residues. The germline CDR1 and CDR2 sequences are KGHDR and SFDVKD. Trimming removed 5 bases at V and 6 bases at J, with 20 bases between. CDR3 protein: CATSARGSPSKDTQYF. In DNA form, the CDR3 reads TGTGCCACCAGTGCCCGTGGCTCACCGTCCAAGGATACGCAGTATTTT.

The CDR3 DNA sequence: TGTGCCAGCAGCAAAATTAGCGCCCTGGGGACCGGGGAGCTGTTTTTT. This encodes CASSKISALGTGELFF. J is TRBJ2-2 and V is TRBV7-8; possible D gene TRBD2, 5 bases. This CDR3 is 16 amino acids long. V was cut by 5 bases and J by 5 bases, with 18 bases left in between. The germline V gene has CDR1 SGHVS and CDR2 FQNEAQ.

The V and J genes are TRBV5-1 and TRBJ1-2, with D maybe TRBD1 (5 bases). The ends were cut back, 0 bases at V and 8 bases at J, with 17 bases in the middle. CDR1 is SGHRS and CDR2 is YFSETQ in the germline V gene. This CDR3 is 15 amino acids long. CDR3 amino acids: CASSLDQGINRGYTF. The CDR3 bases are TGCGCCAGCAGCTTGGATCAGGGAATAAATAGGGGCTACACCTTC.

The chain combines TRBV7-9 with TRBJ1-5; 12 bases are shared with TRBD1. CDR1 SEHNR and CDR2 FQNEAQ come from the germline V gene (reference sequence). The CDR3 contains 17 residues. V was clipped by 3 bases and J by 5 bases; unmatched bases: 8. This CDR3 is CASSFAGTGGWDQPQHF. Here the CDR3 DNA reads TGTGCCAGCAGCTTTGCCGGGACAGGGGGCTGGGATCAGCCCCAGCATTTT.

The chain couples TRBV7-3 to TRBJ2-3, with 7 bases that match TRBD2. Germline loops: CDR1 SGHTA, CDR2 FQGTGA. The CDR3 contains 15 residues. The V and J ends lost 2 bases and 2 bases, in that order; junction bases with no gene match: 4. The CDR3 loop reads CASSLDLAVTDTQYF. The CDR3 nucleotides are TGTGCCAGCAGCTTAGATCTAGCGGTCACAGATACGCAGTATTTT.

J is TRBJ1-2 and V is TRBV7-8, with D uncertain. CDR1 is SGHVS and CDR2 is FQNEAQ in the germline V gene. This CDR3 spans 14 amino acids. Trimming shortened V by 3 bases and J by 0 bases, and 8 bases separated the two germline ends. The CDR3 spells CASSLRVTNYGYTF. The CDR3 DNA is TGTGCCAGCAGCTTGAGGGTTACTAACTATGGCTACACCTTC. Combining the CDR3 with reference TRBV7-8 and TRBJ1-2 gives the whole variable domain GAGVSQSPRYKVAKRGQDVALRCDPISGHVSLFWYQQALGQGPEFLTYFQNEAQLDKSGLPSDRFFAERPEGSVSTLKIQRTQQEDSAVYLCASSLRVTNYGYTFGSGTRLTVV.

The CDR3 nucleotides read TGTGCCAGCAGCGTCTCCGGGACAGGGAGCACTGAAGCTTTCTTT. This translates into CASSVSGTGSTEAFF. V usage is TRBV3-1 (or the pseudogene TRBV3-2) and J usage is TRBJ1-1, with 9 bases that match TRBD1. CDR1 is LGHDT and CDR2 is YNNKEL in the germline V gene (reference sequence). The length of the CDR3 is 15 residues. The junction had 8 bases not matched to a gene; V was cut back by 5 bases and J by 4 bases.

The V call is TRBV3-1 (or the pseudogene TRBV3-2), the J call TRBJ2-7; 9 nucleotides align to TRBD2. The CDR3 is 16 amino acids. The V gene end was trimmed by 3 bases and the J gene end by 6 bases; junction bases not matched to a gene: 12. The germline V gene has CDR1 LGHDT and CDR2 YNNKEL (reference sequence). Here the CDR3 reads CASSHTLAGVFGEQYF. The CDR3 DNA sequence: TGTGCCAGCAGCCATACTTTAGCGGGAGTTTTTGGCGAGCAGTACTTC.

The chain joins TRBV29-1 to TRBJ1-5, with D maybe TRBD1 (5 bases). Germline CDR1 reads SQVTM; CDR2 reads ANQGSEA. Trimming pared 6 bases from V and 2 bases from J, leaving 14 bases between. CDR3 length: 14 residues. The CDR3 sequence is CSVSVGQGNQPQHF. CDR3 DNA sequence: TGCAGCGTGAGCGTCGGACAAGGCAATCAGCCCCAGCATTTT.

The genes are TRBV6-5 and TRBJ2-3; 8 bases map to TRBD1. CDR3 size: 15 residues. Germline values: CDR1 MNHEY, CDR2 SVGAGI. J lost 1 base, V lost 6 bases, and 6 bases had no gene match. CDR3 DNA sequence: TGTGCCAGCAGGATTCCGGGACAGGGCACAGATACGCAGTATTTT. Translated: CASRIPGQGTDTQYF.

This chain uses TRBV12-3 or TRBV12-4 with TRBJ1-2; no firm D call. The CDR3 has 13 residues. The V and J ends lost 7 bases and 5 bases respectively, with 14 bases between them. The CDR3 loop reads CASTIRRGYGYTF. CDR3 DNA sequence: TGTGCCAGCACCATAAGACGAGGGTATGGCTACACCTTC.

The chain recombines TRBV27 with TRBJ1-4; D unresolved. The CDR3 length is 14 residues. Trimming removed 0 bases from V and 3 bases from J, with 5 bases in between. Per germline, CDR1 MNHEY and CDR2 SMNVEV (reference sequence). CDR3 coding DNA: TGTGCCAGCAGTTTATCCCGGGCTAATGAAAAACTGTTTTTT. This gives the protein CASSLSRANEKLFF.

This clone was observed a single time. J is TRBJ2-7 and V is TRBV2, with D perhaps matching TRBD1 (6 bases). The CDR3 sequence is 13 residues long. Trimming took 7 bases from V and 4 from J, leaving 14 bases between them. Germline V gives CDR1 SNHLY, CDR2 FYNNEI. The CDR3 DNA follows: TGTGCCAGCAATGGGGGCGTCGGTTACGAGCAGTACTTC. It specifies CASNGGVGYEQYF.

The chain links TRBV18 to TRBJ1-1; 10 bases agree with TRBD1. The CDR3 totals 13 residues. Unmatched junction bases numbered 5, after V lost 11 bases and J lost 2 bases. CDR1 KGHSH and CDR2 LQKENI come from the germline V gene. This chain's CDR3 is CAGTGALNTEAFF. The CDR3 DNA reads TGTGCCGGGACAGGGGCGTTAAACACTGAAGCTTTCTTT.

This chain joins TRBV7-2 and TRBJ1-4; D ambiguous. In germline, CDR1 is SGHTA, CDR2 FQGNSA. This CDR3 has 13 amino acids. Trimming pared 4 bases from V and 4 bases from J, leaving 7 bases between. The CDR3 sequence: CASSSERNEKLFF. CDR3 nucleotides: TGTGCCAGCAGCTCCGAGCGTAATGAAAAACTGTTTTTT.

The rearrangement links TRBV9 to TRBJ2-5; perhaps TRBD1 as D (6 bases). Germline V lookup: CDR1 SGDLS, CDR2 YYNGEE. The CDR3 runs 14 residues. The V end was cut by 7 bases, the J end by 0 bases, with 13 bases between. The CDR3 DNA reads as TGTGCCAGCTCGAGACAGGACGACCAAGAGACCCAGTACTTC. This sequence encodes CASSRQDDQETQYF. Combining the CDR3 with reference TRBV9 and TRBJ2-5 gives the whole variable domain DSGVTQTPKHLITATGQRVTLRCSPRSGDLSVYWYQQSLDQGLQFLIQYYNGEERAKGNILERFSAQQFPDLHSELNLSSLELGDSALYFCASSRQDDQETQYFGPGTRLLVL.

The chain is built from TRBV6-1 and TRBJ1-3; D is ambiguous. The V end was cut by 2 bases, the J end by 8 bases, with 10 bases between. The CDR3 sequence is 13 residues long. Germline V gene lookup returns CDR1 MNHNS and CDR2 SASEGT. CDR3 amino acids: CASSEIPADTIYF. The CDR3 bases are TGTGCCAGCAGTGAAATCCCCGCGGACACCATATATTTT.

The chain is built from TRBV7-3 and TRBJ2-1; D perhaps matches TRBD2 (6 bases). CDR1 SGHTA and CDR2 FQGTGA come from the germline V gene. The CDR3 has 16 amino acids. Trimming removed 4 bases at V and 8 bases at J, with 21 bases between. The CDR3 spells CASSSRQGRESDEQFF. The CDR3 bases are TGTGCCAGCAGCTCCCGTCAGGGTCGGGAGAGCGATGAGCAGTTCTTC. Full variable domain (remainder filled in from reference TRBV7-3 and TRBJ2-1): GAGVSQTPSNKVTEKGKYVELRCDPISGHTALYWYRQSLGQGPEFLIYFQGTGAADDSGLPNDRFFAVRPEGSVSTLKIQRTERGDSAVYLCASSSRQGRESDEQFFGPGTRLTVL.

The J gene is TRBJ2-3, the V gene TRBV4-1, with D tentatively TRBD1 (5 bases). Germline-derived CDR1 and CDR2 are MGHRA and YSYEKL. Trimming shortened V by 4 bases and J by 0 bases, and 17 bases separated the two germline ends. This CDR3 has 17 residues. The DNA for the CDR3 is TGCGCCAGCAGCCGAACGTCAGGGCCAGGGAGCACAGATACGCAGTATTTT. Translating it yields CASSRTSGPGSTDTQYF.

V and J are TRBV5-1 and TRBJ2-5, with D possibly being TRBD1 (5 bases). The CDR3 has 15 amino acids. V was cut by 0 bases and J by 2 bases, with 11 bases left in between. CDR1 SGHRS and CDR2 YFSETQ come from the germline V gene. CDR3 sequence: CASSLDGQKQETQYF. CDR3 DNA sequence: TGCGCCAGCAGCTTGGATGGACAAAAACAAGAGACCCAGTACTTC.

This chain joins TRBV28 and TRBJ2-7; no clear D gene. The CDR3 has 10 amino acids. Trimming took off 6 bases at V and 4 bases at J, with 4 bases between the two ends. Germline V gene sequence: CDR1 MDHEN, CDR2 SYDVKM. In DNA form, the CDR3 reads TGTGCCAGCAGGAGGTACGAGCAGTACTTC. Protein: CASRRYEQYF.

By frequency in the sample, this clone is medium-sized. The chain has TRBV6-4 and TRBJ2-2; TRBD1 is a possible D gene (5 bases). Trimming removed 5 bases at V and 0 bases at J, with 7 bases between. The CDR3 runs to 14 residues. Germline V CDR1 and CDR2: MRHNA, SNTAGT. CDR3 protein: CASSSGSNTGELFF. The CDR3 DNA follows: TGTGCCAGCAGTTCAGGGTCGAACACCGGGGAGCTGTTTTTT.

This clone showed up just once. The chain is built from TRBV7-7 and TRBJ1-1, with D uncertain. V was pared by 2 bases and J by 3 bases, with 10 bases between. From germline, CDR1 is SSHAT and CDR2 FNYEAQ (reference sequence). This CDR3 has 14 residues. The CDR3: CASSLYPGDTEAFF. The CDR3 nucleotides read TGTGCCAGCAGCTTATATCCCGGGGACACTGAAGCTTTCTTT.

This clone was observed once. This chain connects TRBV3-1 (or the pseudogene TRBV3-2) to TRBJ1-2, with D possibly matching TRBD1 (5 bases). Between the trimmed V and J ends, which lost 4 bases and 2 bases, there was a span of 11 bases. In germline, CDR1 is LGHDT, CDR2 YNNKEL (reference sequence). The CDR3 sequence is 14 residues long. In DNA, the CDR3 is TGTGCCAGCAGCCGTTCGGGGGGAAACTATGGCTACACCTTC. Its translation: CASSRSGGNYGYTF.

This chain joins TRBV13 and TRBJ1-2, with D perhaps matching TRBD1 (5 bases). V lost 7 bases, J lost 0 bases, and 12 bases lay in between. Germline assignment: CDR1 PRHDT and CDR2 FYEKMQ (reference sequence). CDR3 size: 14 residues. CDR3 protein: CASKKGNTNYGYTF. In nucleotides, the CDR3 is TGTGCCAGCAAAAAGGGGAATACTAACTATGGCTACACCTTC. Full variable domain (missing parts from reference TRBV13 and TRBJ1-2): AAGVIQSPRHLIKEKRETATLKCYPIPRHDTVYWYQQGPGQDPQFLISFYEKMQSDKGSIPDRFSAQQFSDYHSELNMSSLELGDSALYFCASKKGNTNYGYTFGSGTRLTVV.

The CDR3 nucleotides are TGCAGCGTTGACCCTAGCGGGAGCGGGGAGACCCAGTACTTC. Amino acid sequence: CSVDPSGSGETQYF. The rearrangement uses TRBV29-1 and TRBJ2-5; 10 bases map to TRBD2. Germline CDR1 SQVTM, CDR2 ANQGSEA. J gave up 5 bases and V 3 bases, and 6 bases lay outside the gene matches. The CDR3 is 14 amino acids.

The gene calls are TRBV28 and TRBJ2-4, with no clear D. V was shortened by 6 bases and J by 0 bases, with 18 bases between the two germline ends. In germline, CDR1 is MDHEN, CDR2 SYDVKM. The CDR3 covers 17 residues. The CDR3 is CASRPGYLAIAKNIQYF. CDR3 DNA sequence: TGTGCCAGCAGACCGGGTTACTTGGCGATAGCCAAAAACATTCAGTACTTC.